There are many counts of the clone carrying this TCR beta chain. Antigen specificity is unknown. One entry per CDR3 protein results from TCRdb running MiXCR on the reads. Among roughly 700,000 distinct CDR3 sequences listed, about 33% were seen once. The V segment lost 5 bases and the J segment 3 bases; nucleotides outside the gene matches: 7. CDR1 is SGHTA, CDR2 FQGNSA, per germline. This CDR3 is built from 15 residues. This sample stems from a study of T cell repertoires in cytomegalovirus infection. Study-wide findings and caveats: The study found HLA-C-restricted CMV-specific TCR beta clonotypes dominating the ex vivo response.

This TCR was sampled from a human donor in good health (CMV status not recorded). Some clones in this sample may be carry-over from other donors' samples. The rearrangement joins TRBV7-2 to TRBJ2-3, with TRBD1 matching over 8 bases. Here the sequenced sample was cultured PBMCs, taken from culture after CMV antigen stimulation. In DNA form, the CDR3 reads TGTGCCAGCAGCACGAGACAGGGGCAGACAGATACGCAGTATTTT. It yields the protein CASSTRQGQTDTQYF.